One and the same sample provided the 29 T cell receptor beta chains below, sequenced in a study of patients and donors after allogeneic stem cell transplantation (dated by TCRdb to between 2020 and 2021). The library was generated by RT-PCR. The sequencer was a NextSeq 550. The public reads were quality trimmed at Q25 with fastp and then assembled into clones with MiXCR by TCRdb, keeping productive beta chains. Merged by CDR3 protein, the rows form single entries marked with the most common genes and DNA. A total of approximately 31,000 distinct CDR3 sequences appear in this sample, 37% of them only once. The ten largest clones add up to over 60% of the sample. Sequencing used blood, either unsorted or a sorted T cell fraction (not recorded which). Every receptor here comes from a human donor who was either an allogeneic HSCT recipient or a stem cell or donor lymphocyte infusion donor (not recorded which). It is not recorded whose cells these are; they may come from a transplant donor.

This clonotype came up a few times. This sequence joins TRBV6-6 and TRBJ2-7, with 9 nucleotides matching TRBD1. Per germline, CDR1 MNHNY and CDR2 SVGAGI (reference sequence). Unmatched junction bases numbered 6, after V lost 0 bases and J lost 3 bases. The CDR3 spans 16 residues. This chain's CDR3 is CASSYSKGQGIYEQYF. The CDR3 coding sequence is TGTGCCAGCAGTTACTCGAAGGGACAGGGTATCTACGAGCAGTACTTC.

V and J are TRBV7-2 and TRBJ1-1; D gene unclear. The germline V and J ends were trimmed by 5 bases and 5 bases, with 21 bases remaining between them. CDR3 size: 16 residues. Germline assignment: CDR1 SGHTA and CDR2 FQGNSA. In nucleotides, the CDR3 is TGTGCCAGCAGCGTGGCCTTGATGGGGATTTGGACTGAAGCTTTCTTT. As protein: CASSVALMGIWTEAFF.

This clonotype was seen only a few times. The chain carries TRBV7-9 and TRBJ1-1, with 7 bases identical to TRBD1. Per germline, CDR1 SEHNR and CDR2 FQNEAQ (reference sequence). J gave up 1 base and V 5 bases, and 4 bases lay outside the gene matches. The CDR3 is made up of 14 amino acids. DNA for the CDR3: TGTGCCAGCAGCCTGGGACAGACGAACACTGAAGCTTTCTTT. It encodes CASSLGQTNTEAFF.

This clonotype occurred a few times. The chain couples TRBV11-1 to TRBJ2-6, with D unresolved. V was clipped by 3 bases and J by 12 bases, with 6 bases between them. Germline assignment: CDR1 SGHAT and CDR2 FQDESV (reference sequence). The CDR3 length is 11 residues. The CDR3 nucleotides read TGTGCCAGCAGCTTGGAAGGCGTCCTGACTTTC. The encoded protein is CASSLEGVLTF.

The rearrangement joins TRBV2 to TRBJ2-5; 8 bases line up with TRBD1. The CDR3 totals 16 residues. CDR1 is SNHLY and CDR2 is FYNNEI in the germline V gene. The V segment lost 7 bases and the J segment 5 bases; nucleotides outside the gene matches: 15. Here the CDR3 DNA reads TGTGCCAGCAAAACACCCCTGGACAGGGCTGGGGAGACCCAGTACTTC. Residues: CASKTPLDRAGETQYF. Combining the CDR3 with reference TRBV2 and TRBJ2-5 gives the whole variable domain EPEVTQTPSHQVTQMGQEVILRCVPISNHLYFYWYRQILGQKVEFLVSFYNNEISEKSEIFDDQFSVERPDGSNFTLKIRSTKLEDSAMYFCASKTPLDRAGETQYFGPGTRLLVL.

This clonotype has just a few counts. The rearrangement links TRBV6-2 or TRBV6-3 to TRBJ1-1; no firm D call. Trimming left V 6 bases short and J 4 bases short, with 12 bases between. The germline V gene encodes CDR1 MNHEY and CDR2 SVGEGT. The length of the CDR3 is 13 residues. The CDR3 DNA follows: TGTGCCAGCAGCGGCCGTTGGGGCACTGAAGCTTTCTTT. The encoded protein is CASSGRWGTEAFF.

The chain's CDR3 is CASSSTNSNGELFF. The CDR3 bases are TGTGCCAGCAGCTCAACGAATAGTAACGGGGAGCTGTTTTTT. The V and J genes are TRBV21-1 and TRBJ2-2. TRBV21-1 is termed a pseudogene. The CDR3 covers 14 residues.

V gene TRBV6-2 or TRBV6-3 combines with J gene TRBJ1-6; 8 bases agree with TRBD1. V dropped 5 bases and J dropped 7; count of bases not matched to a gene: 13. Germline CDR1 MNHEY, CDR2 SVGEGT. The CDR3 totals 17 residues. Here the CDR3 reads CASSRRDRPYANSPLHF. CDR3 coding DNA: TGTGCCAGCAGTCGCCGGGACAGGCCTTATGCAAATTCACCCCTCCACTTT.

J is TRBJ2-3 and V is TRBV7-9; TRBD2 agrees at 13 bases. Trimming cost V 4 bases and J 2 bases; bases outside gene matches: 9. The CDR3 is made up of 18 amino acids. Germline lookup yields CDR1 SEHNR and CDR2 FQNEAQ (reference sequence). The CDR3 is CASSSGLAGDGATDTQYF. The CDR3 coding sequence is TGTGCCAGCAGCTCCGGACTAGCGGGAGATGGGGCCACAGATACGCAGTATTTT.

Regarding this clonotype: It may be a read error: a sequence one base away is much more abundant. This rearrangement joins TRBV7-2 to TRBJ1-1; no reliable D call. V shed 5 bases and J shed 7 bases, with 11 bases lying between them. Germline V gene data show CDR1 as SGHTA and CDR2 as FQGNSA. This CDR3 comprises 12 residues. CDR3: CASSAGRIEAFF. The CDR3 nucleotides read TGTGCCAGCAGCGCCGGACGAATTGAAGCTTTCTTT.

J is TRBJ1-2 and V is TRBV21-1. TRBV21-1 is a pseudogene locus. This CDR3 has 13 amino acids. For the CDR3, the DNA is TGTGCCAGCAGCAAAAACCAGGTCTATGGCTACACCTTC. Translation: CASSKNQVYGYTF.

This clonotype was picked up a small number of times. This sequence joins TRBV5-6 and TRBJ1-3; 7 bases agree with TRBD1. Germline trimming cut 9 bases from V and 4 bases from J; bases unmatched to any gene: 13. The CDR3 totals 15 residues. Germline CDR1 and CDR2: SGHDT and YYEEEE. The CDR3 nucleotides read TGTGCCACCCAGCTGCGGGACAGTGTCGGAAACACCATATATTTT. Encoded protein: CATQLRDSVGNTIYF.

This rearrangement joins TRBV18 to TRBJ1-6; D is unresolved. The CDR3 spans 14 residues. Trimming shortened V by 2 bases and J by 4 bases, and 6 bases separated the two germline ends. Germline V gene sequence: CDR1 KGHSH, CDR2 LQKENI. The CDR3, as DNA: TGTGCCAGCTCACCAGAGACATATAATTCACCCCTCCACTTT. Protein product: CASSPETYNSPLHF.

A few counts support this clonotype. CDR3 sequence reads: CSARTDRNTEAFF. In nucleotides, the CDR3 is TGCAGTGCTAGAACGGACAGGAACACTGAAGCTTTCTTT. This chain links TRBV20-1 with TRBJ1-1; D perhaps matches TRBD1 (6 bases). The CDR3 totals 13 residues. The V end was cut by 2 bases, the J end by 1 base, with 8 bases between. Germline V CDR1 and CDR2: DFQATT, SNEGSKA (reference sequence).

This clonotype has just a few counts. V gene TRBV7-9 combines with J gene TRBJ1-2; D is possibly TRBD1 (5 bases). The ends were cut back, 5 bases at V and 2 bases at J, with 18 bases in the middle. This CDR3 is built from 16 residues. CDR1 and CDR2 (germline): SEHNR, FQNEAQ (reference sequence). CDR3 coding DNA: TGTGCCAGCAGCACCCGGCGGGCAGGGATCAACTATGGCTACACCTTC. Translating it yields CASSTRRAGINYGYTF.

V is TRBV4-3 and J is TRBJ2-5; 8 nucleotides match TRBD1. There are 16 residues in the CDR3. V trimming: 0 bases; J trimming: 5 bases; junction bases outside the gene matches: 8. CDR1 and CDR2 (germline): LGHNA, YSLEER. CDR3 loop: CASSQDRQGAWETQYF. CDR3 sequence (DNA): TGCGCCAGCAGCCAAGATAGGCAGGGGGCATGGGAGACCCAGTACTTC.

This clonotype was recorded once. This chain connects TRBV7-8 to TRBJ2-3; 10 nucleotides align to TRBD2. V was clipped by 2 bases and J by 2 bases; unmatched bases: 7. The germline V gene encodes CDR1 SGHVS and CDR2 FQNEAQ. The CDR3 length is 17 residues. CDR3 loop: CASSLPPGTSATDTQYF. The CDR3 DNA sequence: TGTGCCAGCAGCTTACCCCCCGGGACTAGCGCCACAGATACGCAGTATTTT.

The J gene is TRBJ2-5, the V gene TRBV5-6; TRBD1 matches 8 bases. The ends lost 5 bases at V and 1 base at J; junction bases unmatched: 13. In germline, CDR1 is SGHDT, CDR2 YYEEEE. This CDR3 is 17 amino acids long. The CDR3 region is CASRVGTGPLGQETQYF. Written as DNA, the CDR3 is TGTGCCAGCAGAGTTGGGACAGGTCCCCTGGGCCAAGAGACCCAGTACTTC.

CDR3 in amino acids: CASSYAEYTEAFF. CDR3 sequence (DNA): TGTGCCAGCAGTTACGCCGAATACACTGAAGCTTTCTTT. V usage is TRBV6-2 or TRBV6-3 and J usage is TRBJ1-1; D ambiguous. In germline, CDR1 is MNHEY, CDR2 SVGEGT. This CDR3 spans 13 amino acids. Trimming shortened V by 2 bases and J by 3 bases, and 7 bases separated the two germline ends.

The chain links TRBV12-3 or TRBV12-4 to TRBJ2-7; 11 bases are a match to TRBD2. The CDR3 extends over 15 amino acids. J was trimmed by 0 bases and V by 2 bases; bases with no gene match: 0. DNA of the CDR3: TGTGCCAGCAGTTTAACTAGCGGGAGCTCCTACGAGCAGTACTTC. It specifies CASSLTSGSSYEQYF.

This clonotype has just a few counts. This rearrangement joins TRBV5-1 to TRBJ2-5; no clear D. The V gene's germline CDR1 is SGHRS and CDR2 YFSETQ. Trimming took off 3 bases at V and 2 bases at J, with 8 bases between the two ends. CDR3 length: 13 residues. For the CDR3, the DNA is TGCGCCAGCAGCTCAGACACACAAGAGACCCAGTACTTC. It translates to CASSSDTQETQYF.

This clonotype was seen at least ten times. In DNA, the CDR3 is TGCAGTGCTATTCCCGGGACAGGGATGGGGCGTCTTCAGCCCCAGCATTTT. Translating it yields CSAIPGTGMGRLQPQHF. The rearrangement links TRBV20-1 to TRBJ1-5, with 9 nucleotides matching TRBD1. The germline V gene has CDR1 DFQATT and CDR2 SNEGSKA (reference sequence). The CDR3 is 17 residues long. J gave up 6 bases and V 4 bases, and 16 bases lay outside the gene matches.

This chain connects TRBV30 to TRBJ2-7; perhaps TRBD2 as D (5 bases). V lost 1 base and J 7 bases, leaving 14 bases between the germline ends. Germline loops: CDR1 GTSNPN, CDR2 SVGIG (reference sequence). The CDR3 covers 13 residues. For the CDR3, the DNA is TGTGCCTGGAGTGGTCATCTAGCCGGAGAGCAGTACTTC. Its translation: CAWSGHLAGEQYF.

This clonotype was recorded a few times. The chain recombines TRBV20-1 with TRBJ2-3; D unclear. CDR3 length: 13 amino acids. From germline, CDR1 is DFQATT and CDR2 SNEGSKA (reference sequence). V was shortened by 1 base and J by 0 bases, with 5 bases between the two germline ends. CDR3 protein: CSARVSSTDTQYF. CDR3 coding DNA: TGCAGTGCTAGAGTTAGTAGCACAGATACGCAGTATTTT.

The sample holds many counts of this clonotype. The chain links TRBV4-3 to TRBJ1-1; tentatively, D is TRBD1 (5 bases). CDR1 is LGHNA and CDR2 is YSLEER in the germline V gene. The CDR3 spans 13 residues. Trimming took 0 bases from V and 10 from J, leaving 12 bases between them. The CDR3 here is CASSQEWTSGAFF. DNA for the CDR3: TGCGCCAGCAGCCAAGAGTGGACAAGTGGAGCTTTCTTT.

At least ten counts were recorded for this clonotype. The J gene is TRBJ1-5, the V gene TRBV11-1; weak D call: TRBD1 (5 bases). Germline lookup yields CDR1 SGHAT and CDR2 FQDESV (reference sequence). The CDR3 spans 13 residues. V lost 3 bases and J 4 bases, leaving 7 bases between the germline ends. The CDR3 loop is CASSFDSNQPQHF. DNA for the CDR3: TGTGCCAGCAGCTTCGACAGTAATCAGCCCCAGCATTTT. Combining the CDR3 with reference TRBV11-1 and TRBJ1-5 gives the whole variable domain EAEVAQSPRYKITEKSQAVAFWCDPISGHATLYWYRQILGQGPELLVQFQDESVVDDSQLPKDRFSAERLKGVDSTLKIQPAELGDSAMYLCASSFDSNQPQHFGDGTRLSIL.

This rearrangement joins TRBV20-1 to TRBJ2-5; D gene uncertain. V lost 1 base and J 3 bases, leaving 6 bases between the germline ends. Germline CDR1 DFQATT, CDR2 SNEGSKA (reference sequence). The CDR3 has 12 residues. The CDR3 spells CSARAFEETQYF. CDR3 sequence (DNA): TGCAGTGCTAGAGCCTTTGAAGAGACCCAGTACTTC.

The table lists this clonotype with a few counts. V gene TRBV12-3 or TRBV12-4 combines with J gene TRBJ2-1; 7 bases match TRBD2. With 5 bases clipped from V and 6 bases from J, the junction kept 16 bases outside the gene matches. This CDR3 has 17 residues. The CDR3 loop reads CASSSGRRAGVVNEQFF. The CDR3 bases are TGTGCCAGCAGTAGTGGGAGGAGGGCGGGAGTTGTCAATGAGCAGTTCTTC.

J is TRBJ2-7 and V is TRBV9; 10 nucleotides align to TRBD2. The V gene's germline CDR1 is SGDLS and CDR2 YYNGEE. The CDR3 length is 16 residues. Losses at the gene ends were 4 bases for V and 7 bases for J; bases not matched to a gene: 14. CDR3 loop: CASSLDLAGVGEEQYF. CDR3 nucleotide sequence: TGTGCCAGCAGCCTAGACCTAGCGGGAGTTGGGGAGGAGCAGTACTTC.